Given below is one T cell receptor beta chain in context. This clone was observed a single time. Its antigen remains unidentified. It has no much larger one-base neighbor in the sample; base qualities were not kept. This specimen includes other DNA sequences encoding the same CDR3. The record originates from a study of shared clonotypes between healthy human individuals (dated by TCRdb to 2018 to 2021). Context from the whole study: The cohort comprised a couple of women and three men aged 18 to 49 years. For each donor, three plates each were used for CD4 naive and CD4 memory, two plates were used for CD8 naive, and one plate was used for CD8 memory. To estimate repertoire size and how much clonotype sharing occurs between individuals, the study deeply sequenced the blood TCR repertoires of five healthy adults. Different laboratories and diverse techniques were used to prepare libraries and sequence TCR repertoires, to increase sequencing depth and limit assay-specific biases. Per donor, leukapheresis produced somewhere between about 0.9 and 9 billion PBMCs.

CD8 naive samples were obtained by positive selection for CCR7 among CD45RO-negative cells, yielding a CD45RA+CCR7+ population from which TemRA cells were excluded. Donors were healthy HIV-negative adults with no recently reported acute infections or vaccinations. Only Caucasian adults living in Nashville, Tennessee, USA were represented among the donors. Blood was collected by leukapheresis, and PBMCs were isolated by Ficoll-Histopaque density gradient centrifugation and then cryopreserved in liquid nitrogen vapor phase. Purity and quantity of every magnetically sorted T cell population were checked by analytical flow cytometry. Genomic DNA was isolated from each sorted fraction and quantified by UV absorbance on a Nanodrop 2000c. Trimming accounts for 3 bases at V and 6 bases at J, while the number of junction bases matched to no gene is 3. Including cysteine and phenylalanine, the CDR3 has 14 amino acids. The entry retains the CDR3 DNA only, 42 bases that are in frame from base 1. CDR1 and CDR2, per the germline V gene (reference sequence), are MNHEY and SMNVEV.

Overall results and qualifications from the work: Naive subsets generally had larger estimated clonotype richness than memory subsets did. Sampling was limited to blood, and TCR repertoires in tissue likely differ from TCR repertoires in blood. The genetic and exposure-history diversity represented was limited by the small number of donors. Sharing across a few donors was observed for about 4.8% of naive CD4, 3% to 3.5% of naive CD8, about 2.3% of memory CD4, and about 0.4% of memory CD8 clonotypes. Incomplete sequencing was indicated by rarefaction of sorted-subset datasets, despite the large sequencing depth. Pairwise subsampling led to the expectation that sequencing depth would affect the degree of clonotype sharing among donors. Compared with non-shared clonotypes, clonotypes shared by all four sorted-subset donors had higher generation probabilities.

Using the deep immunoSEQ assay, TCR CDR3 regions were amplified from genomic DNA by multiplex PCR. Extracted genomic DNA from each cell subset was spread evenly across all wells of several immunoSEQ 96-well plates, with each plate serving as a replicate. For sorted subsets, 150 to 250 ng genomic DNA, equal to 30,000 or so T cell genomes, was loaded into each replicate PCR. Purified libraries were measured with a Qubit 3.0 fluorometer, size-checked on a Bioanalyzer 2100, and measured again with the KAPA Library Quantification kit. Each immunoSEQ 96-well plate was sequenced on its own single-read 150-cycle Illumina NextSeq 550 flow cell. Turning to the authors' computational methods: Because the immunoSEQ output included only junctional sequences and no quality scores, the filtering could not be the same as the filtering used for full-length reads. To assign V/J genes and CDR3, sequences were annotated against IMGT germline references using PyIR, a Python wrapper for IgBLAST v1.9. Reads with weak V/J assignments (E-value above 1e-6), missing CDR3, stop codons, out-of-frame junctions, or ambiguous translated residues were removed. V3J clonotypes were defined as sequences sharing an identical inferred V gene, J gene, and CDR3 amino acid sequence. Percentage overlap between repertoires was calculated by dividing the number of shared unique clonotypes by the size of the smaller repertoire. Three approaches were used to assess repertoire richness: RTK rarefaction, the Chao1 estimator, and Recon v2.1 estimates of unobserved clonotypes. Generation probabilities for all TCRbeta clonotypes obtained by the gDNA method from several donors were computed using OLGA. TCRdb obtained this table from immuneACCESS and retained in-frame rearrangements with V and J assigned. These tables miss some clones; where compared with another copy, unresolved V genes account for less than half of the shortfall, and the remainder is unexplained. Clonal size and the V and J genes are those of that table, whereas D and trimming came from the DNA. Within this sample are about 2.1 million clones, with approximately 92% of them counted one time only. About 1.6% of the sample belongs to the ten largest clones.

The receptor was isolated from a man in his late teens or twenties in good health. Some clones in this sample may be carry-over from other donors' samples. Sequenced material: naive CD8+ T cells from PBMCs. What this sample's cell subset or site label stands for: CD45RA+CCR7+. The chain employs TRBV27 and TRBJ2-2, with 8 bases aligning to TRBD1. The CDR3 sequence is CASSLQGAAGELFF. The DNA reads TGTGCCAGCAGTTTGCAGGGGGCCGCCGGGGAGCTGTTTTTT.